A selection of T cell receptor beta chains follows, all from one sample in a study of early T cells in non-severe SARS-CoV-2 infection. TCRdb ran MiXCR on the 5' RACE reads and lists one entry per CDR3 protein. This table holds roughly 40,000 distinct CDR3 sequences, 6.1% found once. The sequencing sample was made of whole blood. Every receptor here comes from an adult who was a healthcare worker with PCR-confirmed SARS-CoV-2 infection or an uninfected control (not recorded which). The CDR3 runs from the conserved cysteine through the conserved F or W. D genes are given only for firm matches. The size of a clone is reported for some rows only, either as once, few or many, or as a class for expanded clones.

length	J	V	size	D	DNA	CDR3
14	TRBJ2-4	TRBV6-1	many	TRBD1	TGTGCCAGTGGTCGACAGGGCGACAAAAACATTCAGTACTTC	CASGRQGDKNIQYF
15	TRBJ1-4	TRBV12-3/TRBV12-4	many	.	TGTGCCAGCAGTTTAGATCTCGTCACTAATGAAAAACTGTTTTTT	CASSLDLVTNEKLFF
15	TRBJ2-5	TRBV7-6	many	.	TGTGCCAGCAGCTATCGGGCCCTAACTGGAGAGACCCAGTACTTC	CASSYRALTGETQYF
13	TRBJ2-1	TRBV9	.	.	TGTGCCAGCAGCCCCGGCTGGGCGTTTGAGCAGTTCTTC	CASSPGWAFEQFF
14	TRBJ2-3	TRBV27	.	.	TGTGCCAGCAGCTTCTCCGGGAACACAGATACGCAGTATTTT	CASSFSGNTDTQYF
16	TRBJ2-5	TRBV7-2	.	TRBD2	TGTGCCAGCAGCTTAGCGCCTAGCGGGGGGCAAGAGACCCAGTACTTC	CASSLAPSGGQETQYF
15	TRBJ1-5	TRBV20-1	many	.	TGCAGTGCTAGACGGGACGGTCAAAGCAATCAGCCCCAGCATTTT	CSARRDGQSNQPQHF
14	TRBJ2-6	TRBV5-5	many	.	TGTGCCAGCAGCTTGCCTCCTGGGGCCAACGTCCTGACTTTC	CASSLPPGANVLTF
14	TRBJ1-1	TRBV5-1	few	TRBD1	TGCGCCAGCAGCTCCCAAACAGGGGCTACTGAAGCTTTCTTT	CASSSQTGATEAFF
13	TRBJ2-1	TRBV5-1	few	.	TGCGCCAGCAGCAGGAGGATAGACAATGAGCAGTTCTTC	CASSRRIDNEQFF
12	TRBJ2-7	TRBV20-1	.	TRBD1	TGCAGGGCCCGACAGGGGCCCAACGAGCAGTACTTC	CRARQGPNEQYF
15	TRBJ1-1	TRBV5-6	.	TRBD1	TGTGCCAGCAGCTTGGCCACAGGGGGAGGGACTGAAGCTTTCTTT	CASSLATGGGTEAFF
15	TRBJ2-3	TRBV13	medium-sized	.	TGTGCCAGCAGCTTAGAGTCTGGGACACCAGATACGCAGTATTTT	CASSLESGTPDTQYF
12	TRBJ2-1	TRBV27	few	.	TGTGCCAGCAGTTTAATCGGTGGTGAGCAGTTCTTC	CASSLIGGEQFF
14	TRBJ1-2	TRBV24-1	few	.	TGTGCCACCAGTGACCCCGACAGGAACTATGGCTACACCTTC	CATSDPDRNYGYTF
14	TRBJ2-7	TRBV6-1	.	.	TGTGCCAGCAGTGGACGGGACGGCACCTACGAGCAGTACTTC	CASSGRDGTYEQYF
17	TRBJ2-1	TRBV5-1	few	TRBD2	TGCGCCAGCAGCTTGATGGCTCTAGCGGGGACCGACAATGAGCAGTTCTTC	CASSLMALAGTDNEQFF
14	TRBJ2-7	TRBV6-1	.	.	TGTGCCAGCAATACCCCGGGCAGAAACTACGAGCAGTACTTC	CASNTPGRNYEQYF
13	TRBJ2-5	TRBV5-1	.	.	TGCGCCAGCAGCTCGGCTAGCCAAGAGACCCAGTACTTC	CASSSASQETQYF
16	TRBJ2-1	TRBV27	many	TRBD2	TGTGCCAGCAAGAGGGGGACTAGCGGGGCCTACAATGAGCAGTTCTTC	CASKRGTSGAYNEQFF
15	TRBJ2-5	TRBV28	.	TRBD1	TGTGCCAGCTGTTTTCAGGGGGCGCGCCAAGAGACCCAGTACTTC	CASCFQGARQETQYF
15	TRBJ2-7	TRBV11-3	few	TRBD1	TGTGCCAGCAGCTTAGAACTGGGACAGGGGTACGAGCAGTACTTC	CASSLELGQGYEQYF
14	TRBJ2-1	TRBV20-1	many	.	TGCAGTGCCAATTCGTATCTACAGGTGAATGAGCAGTTCTTC	CSANSYLQVNEQFF
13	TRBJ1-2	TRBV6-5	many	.	TGTGCCAGCAGTCCAGGGGACTTCTATGGCTACACCTTC	CASSPGDFYGYTF
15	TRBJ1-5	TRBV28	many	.	TGTGCCAGCAGTTTATCGGTGACGGGCAATCAGCCCCAGCATTTT	CASSLSVTGNQPQHF
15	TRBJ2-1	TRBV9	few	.	TGTGCCAGCAGCGTAGACAGGGTCTCCTACAATGAGCAGTTCTTC	CASSVDRVSYNEQFF
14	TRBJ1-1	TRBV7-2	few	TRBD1	TGTGCCAGCAGCTTAGAGCCAGGGGGCACTGAAGCTTTCTTT	CASSLEPGGTEAFF
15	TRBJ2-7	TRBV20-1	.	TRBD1	TGCAGTGCTAGAGGAAGGACAGGAGGAGCCTACGAGCAGTACTTC	CSARGRTGGAYEQYF
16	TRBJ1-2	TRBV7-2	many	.	TGTGCCAGCAGCCCCCATCCGGGAGCTGAGATCTATGGCTACACCTTC	CASSPHPGAEIYGYTF
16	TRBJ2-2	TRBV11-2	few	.	TGTGCCAGCAGCTTAGATCCCAGGAGGAACACCGGGGAGCTGTTTTTT	CASSLDPRRNTGELFF
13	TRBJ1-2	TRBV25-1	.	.	TGTGCCAGCAGTGAATCAGGGATATATGGCTACACCTTC	CASSESGIYGYTF
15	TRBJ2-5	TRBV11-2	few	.	TGTGCCAGCAGCTTATTGGCCGGGTTACAAGAGACCCAGTACTTC	CASSLLAGLQETQYF
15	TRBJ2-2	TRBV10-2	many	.	TGCGCCAGCAGTGAGGATTCCGCGAACACCGGGGAGCTGTTTTTT	CASSEDSANTGELFF
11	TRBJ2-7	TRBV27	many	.	TGTGCCAGCAGAGGGACCTTACGGGAGTACTTC	CASRGTLREYF
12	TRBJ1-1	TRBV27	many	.	TGTGCCAGCAGTACCGGGGAAACTGAAGCTTTCTTT	CASSTGETEAFF
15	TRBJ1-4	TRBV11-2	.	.	TGTGCCAGCAGCCGGTTGGGGGGCTATAATGAAAAACTGTTTTTT	CASSRLGGYNEKLFF
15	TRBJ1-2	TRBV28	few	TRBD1	TGTGCCAGCAGATTGGACAGGGCTTCTAACTATGGCTACACCTTC	CASRLDRASNYGYTF
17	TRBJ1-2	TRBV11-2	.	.	TGTGCCAGCAGCTTAGTCCATGACAGATTTTATAACTATGGCTACACCTTC	CASSLVHDRFYNYGYTF
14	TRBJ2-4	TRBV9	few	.	TGTGCCAGCAGCCTCGGGACACAGTTAAACATTCAGTACTTC	CASSLGTQLNIQYF
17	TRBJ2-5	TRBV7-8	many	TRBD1	TGTGCCAGCAGCTTAGTTTTCTCGACAGGGGCGGGAGAGACCCAGTACTTC	CASSLVFSTGAGETQYF
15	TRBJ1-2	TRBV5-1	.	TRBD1	TGCGCCAGCAGCATCGGACAGGGGGAGCCTTATGGCTACACCTTC	CASSIGQGEPYGYTF